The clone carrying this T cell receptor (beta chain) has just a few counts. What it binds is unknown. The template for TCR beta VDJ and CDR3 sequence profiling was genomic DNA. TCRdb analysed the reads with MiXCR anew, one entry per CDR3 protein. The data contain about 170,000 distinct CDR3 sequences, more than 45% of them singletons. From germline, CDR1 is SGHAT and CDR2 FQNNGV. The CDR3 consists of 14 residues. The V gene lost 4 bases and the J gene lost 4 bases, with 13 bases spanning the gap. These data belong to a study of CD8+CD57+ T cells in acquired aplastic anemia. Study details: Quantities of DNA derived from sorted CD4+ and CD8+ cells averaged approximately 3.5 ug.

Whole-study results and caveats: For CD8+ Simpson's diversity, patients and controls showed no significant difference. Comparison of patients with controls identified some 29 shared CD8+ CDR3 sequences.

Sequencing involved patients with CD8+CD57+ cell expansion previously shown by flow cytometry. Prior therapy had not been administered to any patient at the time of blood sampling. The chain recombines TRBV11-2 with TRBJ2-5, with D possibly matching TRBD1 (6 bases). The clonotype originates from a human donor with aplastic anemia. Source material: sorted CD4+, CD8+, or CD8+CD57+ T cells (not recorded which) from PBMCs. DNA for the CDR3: TGTGCCAGCAGCTCTCCGGGACACCTAGAGACCCAGTACTTC. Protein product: CASSSPGHLETQYF.